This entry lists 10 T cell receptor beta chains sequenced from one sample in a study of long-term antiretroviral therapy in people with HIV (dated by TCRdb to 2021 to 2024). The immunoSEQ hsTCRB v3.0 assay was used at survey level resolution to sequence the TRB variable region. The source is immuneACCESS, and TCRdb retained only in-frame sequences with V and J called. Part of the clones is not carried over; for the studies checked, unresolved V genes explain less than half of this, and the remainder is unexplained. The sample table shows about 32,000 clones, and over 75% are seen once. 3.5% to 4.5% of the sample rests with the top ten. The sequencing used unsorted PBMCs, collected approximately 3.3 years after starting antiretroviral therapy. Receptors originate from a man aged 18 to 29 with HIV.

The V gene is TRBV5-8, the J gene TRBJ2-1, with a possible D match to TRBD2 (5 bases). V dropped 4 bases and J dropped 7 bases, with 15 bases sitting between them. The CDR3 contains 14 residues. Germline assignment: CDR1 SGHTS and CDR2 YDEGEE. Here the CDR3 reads CASSALLTRNEQFF. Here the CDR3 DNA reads TGTGCCAGCAGCGCCCTCCTCACTAGGAATGAGCAGTTCTTC.

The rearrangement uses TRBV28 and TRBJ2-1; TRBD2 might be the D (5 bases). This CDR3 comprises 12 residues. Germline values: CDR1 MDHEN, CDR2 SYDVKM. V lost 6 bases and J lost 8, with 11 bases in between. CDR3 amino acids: CASSLPGYEQFF. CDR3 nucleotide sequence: TGTGCCAGCAGCTTGCCGGGGTATGAGCAGTTCTTC. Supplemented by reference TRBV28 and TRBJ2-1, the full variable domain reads DVKVTQSSRYLVKRTGEKVFLECVQDMDHENMFWYRQDPGLGLRLIYFSYDVKMKEKGDIPEGYSVSREKKERFSLILESASTNQTSMYLCASSLPGYEQFFGPGTRLTVL.

In DNA, the CDR3 is TGTGCCAGCAGTTCCCAGGGGCAGGGAAAGGGCGAGCAGTACTTC. It yields the protein CASSSQGQGKGEQYF. The J gene is TRBJ2-7, the V gene TRBV27, with a tentative D call TRBD1 (6 bases). The CDR3 totals 15 residues. The V gene's germline CDR1 is MNHEY and CDR2 SMNVEV (reference sequence). Trimming took 4 bases from V and 6 from J, leaving 19 bases between them.

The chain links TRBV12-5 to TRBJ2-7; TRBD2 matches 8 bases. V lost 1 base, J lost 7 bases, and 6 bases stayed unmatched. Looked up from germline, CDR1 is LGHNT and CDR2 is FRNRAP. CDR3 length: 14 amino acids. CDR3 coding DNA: TGTGCTAGTGGTTTGGGGTCGGGAGGGGAGGAGCAGTACTTC. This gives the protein CASGLGSGGEEQYF.

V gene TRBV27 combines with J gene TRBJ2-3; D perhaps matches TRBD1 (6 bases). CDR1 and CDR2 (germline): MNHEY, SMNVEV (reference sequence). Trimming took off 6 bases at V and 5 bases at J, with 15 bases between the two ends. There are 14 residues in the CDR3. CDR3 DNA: TGTGCCAGCAGCTGGGGGCGGGTGCAAGATACGCAGTATTTT. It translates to CASSWGRVQDTQYF.

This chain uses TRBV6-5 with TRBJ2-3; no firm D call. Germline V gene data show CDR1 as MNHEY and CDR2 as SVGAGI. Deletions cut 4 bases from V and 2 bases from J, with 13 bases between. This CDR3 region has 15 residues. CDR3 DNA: TGTGCCAGCAGTTTAATACTGCAGACCACAGATACGCAGTATTTT. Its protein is CASSLILQTTDTQYF.

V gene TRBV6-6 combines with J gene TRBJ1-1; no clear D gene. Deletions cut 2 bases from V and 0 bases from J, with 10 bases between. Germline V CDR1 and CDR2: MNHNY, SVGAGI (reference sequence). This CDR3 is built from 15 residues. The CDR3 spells CASSYPDLLNTEAFF. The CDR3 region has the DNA TGTGCCAGCAGTTACCCAGACCTTCTGAACACTGAAGCTTTCTTT.

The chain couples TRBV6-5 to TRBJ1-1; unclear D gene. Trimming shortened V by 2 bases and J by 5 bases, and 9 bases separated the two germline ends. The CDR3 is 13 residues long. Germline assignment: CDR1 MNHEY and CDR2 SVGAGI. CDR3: CASSYTGRTEAFF. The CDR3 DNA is TGTGCCAGCAGTTACACCGGTCGGACTGAAGCTTTCTTT.

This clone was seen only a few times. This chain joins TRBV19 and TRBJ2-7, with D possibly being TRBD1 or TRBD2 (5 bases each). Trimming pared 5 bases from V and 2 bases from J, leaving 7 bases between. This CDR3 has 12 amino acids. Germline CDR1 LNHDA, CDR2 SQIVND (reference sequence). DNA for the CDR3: TGTGCCAGTAGTCCGGGACCCTACGAGCAGTACTTC. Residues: CASSPGPYEQYF.

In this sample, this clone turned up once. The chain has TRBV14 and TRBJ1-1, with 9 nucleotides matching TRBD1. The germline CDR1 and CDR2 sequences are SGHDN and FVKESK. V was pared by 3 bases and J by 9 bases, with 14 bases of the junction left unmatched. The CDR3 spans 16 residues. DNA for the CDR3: TGTGCCAGCAGCCAGAGGGGGAGACAGGGGGGATTTCAAGCTTTCTTT. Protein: CASSQRGRQGGFQAFF.